The 21 T cell receptor beta chains below all came from one sample that was sequenced in a study of spatial heterogeneity in lung cancer. General study findings and limits: For expanded intratumoral alpha and beta TCRs, counts tracked tumor mutation counts.

The antigens these receptors bind are not known. TCRdb re-called the 5' RACE reads with MiXCR, one entry per CDR3 protein. The sample lists 13,000 or so distinct CDR3 sequences; around 5.4% were seen once. The time point was: sample taken at primary tumor resection. The sample here was lung tumor tissue, taken at surgery. These receptor sequences come from a female donor with early-stage non-small cell lung cancer.

This clonotype was found many times. This beta chain appears as a stray read in a library generated for alpha chains; its size is not informative. This sequence joins TRBV12-3 or TRBV12-4 and TRBJ2-2, with TRBD2 as a possible D gene (5 bases). V lost 6 bases, J lost 5 bases, and 13 bases lay in between. The CDR3 consists of 14 residues. The CDR3 DNA follows: TGTGCCAGCAGCCCTGGACTGGGAACCGGGGAGCTGTTTTTT. Residues: CASSPGLGTGELFF.

This clonotype was detected ten times or more. The library was designed around alpha chains, so this beta chain is a stray read whose abundance carries little weight. The genes are TRBV6-5 and TRBJ1-2; the match to TRBD1 covers 8 bases. This CDR3 region has 15 residues. With V trimmed by 3 bases and J by 7 bases, 10 bases remained unmatched. CDR1 and CDR2 (germline): MNHEY, SVGAGI. CDR3 sequence: CASSYIGQGTGGYTF. The CDR3 nucleotides are TGTGCCAGCAGTTATATCGGACAGGGAACGGGTGGCTACACCTTC.

This clonotype appeared many times. This beta chain is a stray sequence in a library constructed for alpha chains; its clone size is not meaningful. The genes are TRBV9 and TRBJ2-5; 7 bases fit TRBD1. This CDR3 is 17 amino acids long. Germline-derived CDR1 and CDR2 are SGDLS and YYNGEE. Losses at the gene ends were 4 bases for V and 2 bases for J; bases not matched to a gene: 14. CDR3 sequence: CASSRRSLTGEQETQYF. DNA of the CDR3: TGTGCCAGCAGCCGCCGGTCCCTAACAGGGGAGCAAGAGACCCAGTACTTC.

This clonotype was recorded at least ten times. A library prepared for alpha chains yielded this beta chain as an off-target read; its size is of little meaning. V gene TRBV28 combines with J gene TRBJ1-2; 7 bases are shared with TRBD1. Per germline, CDR1 MDHEN and CDR2 SYDVKM. The J segment lost 7 bases and the V segment lost 0 bases, leaving 2 bases of the junction unmatched. The CDR3 loop spans 13 amino acids. The chain's CDR3 is CASSLWTGSGYTF. The DNA of the CDR3 is TGTGCCAGCAGTTTATGGACAGGGAGTGGCTACACCTTC.

By sample fraction, this clonotype is medium-sized. This beta chain came through as a stray read in a library set up for alpha chains, and its size says little. The chain is built from TRBV29-1 and TRBJ1-1; 10 bases map to TRBD1. The CDR3 runs 14 residues. V was pared by 4 bases and J by 5 bases, with 7 bases of the junction left unmatched. In germline, CDR1 is SQVTM, CDR2 ANQGSEA. CDR3 bases: TGCAGCGTTGTTGGGACAGGGGTCGGGACTGAAGCTTTCTTT. Its translation: CSVVGTGVGTEAFF.

This clonotype was counted many times. With the library built for alpha chains, this beta chain is off target and its frequency is not meaningful. This rearrangement joins TRBV20-1 to TRBJ2-7; tentative D call: TRBD1 (5 bases). Germline CDR1 reads DFQATT; CDR2 reads SNEGSKA (reference sequence). The V end was cut by 6 bases, the J end by 9 bases, with 18 bases between. The CDR3 is made up of 12 amino acids. The CDR3 region is CSADSAGFGQYF. The CDR3 bases are TGCAGTGCCGACAGCGCAGGTTTCGGGCAGTACTTC.

This clonotype was seen at least ten times. With the library built for alpha chains, this beta chain is off target and its frequency is not meaningful. The rearrangement links TRBV28 to TRBJ2-1, with D maybe TRBD1 (6 bases). V lost 2 bases to trimming and J lost 8 bases, with 16 bases between them. The CDR3 is made up of 15 amino acids. Germline assignment: CDR1 MDHEN and CDR2 SYDVKM. The chain's CDR3 is CASSLRWDKRYEQFF. CDR3 bases: TGTGCCAGCAGTTTAAGGTGGGACAAAAGATATGAGCAGTTCTTC.

This clonotype has at least ten counts. Found in a library prepared for alpha chains, this beta chain is an off-target read, and its abundance has little meaning. This sequence joins TRBV11-2 and TRBJ2-3; D is ambiguous. The V and J ends lost 1 base and 9 bases respectively, with 8 bases between them. This CDR3 has 12 amino acids. Germline values: CDR1 SGHAT, CDR2 FQNNGV. The CDR3 region has the DNA TGTGCCAGCAGCTTAGGTGGGCGAACGCAGTATTTT. Its protein product is CASSLGGRTQYF.

This clonotype was detected ten times or more. This beta chain slipped into a library made for alpha chains as a stray read, so its size is not meaningful. The chain joins TRBV6-5 to TRBJ2-3; D not certain. Germline CDR1 is MNHEY and CDR2 is SVGAGI. This CDR3 comprises 11 residues. V dropped 6 bases and J dropped 1 base, with 2 bases sitting between them. CDR3 sequence (DNA): TGTGCCAGCAGCCGCACAGATACGCAGTATTTT. Translating it yields CASSRTDTQYF.

This clonotype was observed many times. The library was designed around alpha chains, so this beta chain is a stray read whose abundance carries little weight. The chain recombines TRBV7-9 with TRBJ2-7; TRBD1 agrees at 10 bases. From germline, CDR1 is SEHNR and CDR2 FQNEAQ (reference sequence). J lost 0 bases, V lost 1 base, and 3 bases had no gene match. This CDR3 region has 16 residues. CDR3 sequence (DNA): TGTGCCAGCAGCTTAGGACAGGGGGCGTACTCCTACGAGCAGTACTTC. Protein sequence: CASSLGQGAYSYEQYF.

This clonotype was picked up many times. A junction end diverges from the germline sequence, so it may reflect a read error. Being off target in a library aimed at alpha chains, this beta chain has a size of little meaning. The V call is TRBV7-9, the J call TRBJ2-3, with 8 nucleotides matching TRBD1. Germline V gene data show CDR1 as SEHNR and CDR2 as FQNEAQ (reference sequence). The CDR3 has 15 amino acids. The CDR3 region has the DNA TGTGCCACCAGCTTAAGACAGGGGAGAACAGATACGCAGTATTTT. This translates into CATSLRQGRTDTQYF.

This clonotype was seen at least ten times. Found in a library prepared for alpha chains, this beta chain is an off-target read, and its abundance has little meaning. The V and J genes are TRBV19 and TRBJ1-4; D gene uncertain. CDR1 is LNHDA and CDR2 is SQIVND in the germline V gene (reference sequence). The CDR3 has 13 residues. The V end lost 5 bases, the J end lost 8 bases, and 12 bases lay between the germline ends. CDR3 bases: TGTGCCAGTAGTGCGGCGTCTGGGGAAAAACTGTTTTTT. It translates to CASSAASGEKLFF.

This clonotype was observed many times. This beta chain is off target for a library built for alpha chains, so its abundance means little. This chain uses TRBV4-1 with TRBJ2-3, with D possibly being TRBD2 (5 bases). Trimming stripped 1 base from V and 4 bases from J, with 12 bases between. CDR3 size: 15 residues. In germline, CDR1 is MGHRA, CDR2 YSYEKL. In nucleotides, the CDR3 is TGCGCCAGCAGCCAAGTGCCAGCGGCTTCAGATACGCAGTATTTT. This encodes CASSQVPAASDTQYF.

This clonotype has at least ten counts. This beta chain is a stray sequence in a library constructed for alpha chains; its clone size is not meaningful. J is TRBJ2-5 and V is TRBV20-1; D gene unclear. Trimming shortened V by 3 bases and J by 2 bases, and 7 bases separated the two germline ends. Germline V gives CDR1 DFQATT, CDR2 SNEGSKA (reference sequence). The CDR3 has 12 residues. DNA of the CDR3: TGCAGTGCTAGGGCAGGTCAAGAGACCCAGTACTTC. Its protein is CSARAGQETQYF.

This clonotype has ten or more counts. The library was prepared for alpha chains; this beta chain is a stray read, so its frequency means little. The V call is TRBV29-1, the J call TRBJ1-2, with D unresolved. Germline values: CDR1 SQVTM, CDR2 ANQGSEA. The CDR3 extends over 11 amino acids. Trimming pared 6 bases from V and 1 base from J, leaving 6 bases between. Written as DNA, the CDR3 is TGCAGCGTGACGGTTAACTATGGCTACACCTTC. It is translated as CSVTVNYGYTF. Filled out from reference TRBV29-1 and TRBJ1-2, the complete variable domain reads SAVISQKPSRDICQRGTSLTIQCQVDSQVTMMFWYRQQPGQSLTLIATANQGSEATYESGFVIDKFPISRPNLTFSTLTVSNMSPEDSSIYLCSVTVNYGYTFGSGTRLTVV.

This clonotype was picked up many times. This beta chain is an unintended read in a library built for alpha chains; its size means little. The chain has TRBV24-1 and TRBJ1-2; D unclear. CDR3 length equals 14 residues. CDR1 is KGHDR, CDR2 SFDVKD, per germline. V was cut by 5 bases and J by 8 bases, with 17 bases left in between. This chain's CDR3 is CATSGPTQPDGYTF. CDR3 in DNA: TGTGCCACCAGTGGGCCCACCCAGCCTGACGGCTACACCTTC.

This clonotype was seen many times. This beta chain came through as a stray read in a library set up for alpha chains, and its size says little. The rearrangement joins TRBV28 to TRBJ1-2; D remains ambiguous. The CDR3 runs 15 residues. With 1 base removed from V and 5 bases from J, the gap between germline ends came to 14 bases. Germline-derived CDR1 and CDR2 are MDHEN and SYDVKM. The CDR3: CASSLFGGRGYGYTF. The CDR3 DNA is TGTGCCAGCAGTTTATTCGGCGGCAGAGGGTATGGCTACACCTTC.

Within the sample, this clonotype is medium-sized (0.01 to 0.1%). Found in a library prepared for alpha chains, this beta chain is an off-target read, and its abundance has little meaning. The rearrangement uses TRBV28 and TRBJ2-3; D is unclear. The ends were cut back, 3 bases at V and 1 base at J, with 8 bases in the middle. This CDR3 comprises 14 residues. Germline values: CDR1 MDHEN, CDR2 SYDVKM. CDR3 DNA sequence: TGTGCCAGCAGTTTCCTTTCCGGCACAGATACGCAGTATTTT. The encoded protein is CASSFLSGTDTQYF.

By sample fraction, this clonotype is medium-sized (0.01 to 0.1%). This beta chain represents an off-target read in a library built for alpha chains; its size is of limited meaning. This sequence joins TRBV6-2 or TRBV6-3 and TRBJ2-1; the match to TRBD2 covers 8 bases. Germline assignment: CDR1 MNHEY and CDR2 SVGEGT. The CDR3 spans 15 residues. Trimming removed 5 bases from V and 0 bases from J; junction bases left unmatched: 3. Here the CDR3 DNA reads TGTGCCAGCAGTCCGGGGGGGAGCTCCTACAATGAGCAGTTCTTC. This gives the protein CASSPGGSSYNEQFF.

This clonotype was seen repeatedly, ten times or more. This beta chain is a stray sequence in a library constructed for alpha chains; its clone size is not meaningful. The chain couples TRBV14 to TRBJ1-6; D not resolved. Between the trimmed V and J ends, which lost 4 bases and 6 bases, there was a span of 7 bases. The CDR3 is made up of 13 amino acids. CDR1 SGHDN and CDR2 FVKESK come from the germline V gene. CDR3 loop: CASSPGGNSPLHF. The CDR3, as DNA: TGTGCCAGCAGCCCAGGCGGTAATTCACCCCTCCACTTT.

This clonotype was seen at least ten times. This beta chain turned up in a library designed for alpha chains; as an off-target read, its abundance says little. V gene TRBV29-1 combines with J gene TRBJ1-1; 7 nucleotides align to TRBD1. The trim removed 8 bases at V and 1 base at J, leaving 10 bases unmatched. In germline, CDR1 is SQVTM, CDR2 ANQGSEA. The CDR3 totals 14 residues. CDR3 region: CSPDSRQGNTEAFF. CDR3 sequence (DNA): TGCAGCCCAGACTCTCGACAGGGGAACACTGAAGCTTTCTTT.